A selection of T cell receptor beta chains follows, all from one sample in a study of OX40 agonist ivuxolimab in advanced cancers. The protocol was immunoSEQ multiplex PCR, while the TCRdb copy is restricted to in-frame clones and leaves out a portion. The table lists 65,000 to 95,000 clones, 80% to 90% of them singletons. The specimen was CD4+ or CD8+ T cells sorted from blood, collected in a trial of the OX40 agonist ivuxolimab. The receptors come from an adult with an advanced solid tumor such as melanoma, head and neck, liver or kidney cancer. Both conserved end residues are part of each CDR3. The D gene is left open where the match is weak. Expanded clones get a size class; other rows say once, few or many, or leave the size out.

cdr3_nt,cdr3_aa,clone_size,v_call,d_call,j_call
TGTGCCAGCAGCTCCGGAACCTCTGGGGCCAACGTCCTGACTTTC,CASSSGTSGANVLTF,.,TRBV11-3,.,TRBJ2-6
TGTGCCAGCAGCTTATACGAGGGAACCGGCTACACCTTC,CASSLYEGTGYTF,.,TRBV7-9,.,TRBJ1-2
TGTGCCAGCAGTTACACAGTAAATAGCAATCAGCCCCAGCATTTT,CASSYTVNSNQPQHF,.,TRBV6-5,.,TRBJ1-5
TGTGCCAGCAGCTTCGGGGGCTTACGAGAGACCCAGTACTTC,CASSFGGLRETQYF,.,TRBV7-2,.,TRBJ2-5
TGTGCCAGCAGTCACAACAGGGTAACGGGGGCTTTCTTT,CASSHNRVTGAFF,.,TRBV28,.,TRBJ1-1
TGTGCCAGCAGCTTATCAGGGGATGGCTACACCTTC,CASSLSGDGYTF,few,TRBV7-3,.,TRBJ1-2
TGCGCCAGCAGCTTGGCCGGGAGGAGTTCGCAGTGGAGTCAAGAGACCCAGTACTTC,CASSLAGRSSQWSQETQYF,.,TRBV5-1,TRBD2,TRBJ2-5
TGTGCCAGTAGTGGGGTAGACAGGGGCAGGCAGCCCCAGCATTTT,CASSGVDRGRQPQHF,.,TRBV19,TRBD1,TRBJ1-5
TGTGCCAGCTCACCACGGGTAGGCAGCGAAGCTTTCTTT,CASSPRVGSEAFF,.,TRBV18,.,TRBJ1-1
TGTGCCAGCACCAGGGGTAGTCATGATAATTCACCCCTCCACTTT,CASTRGSHDNSPLHF,.,TRBV9,.,TRBJ1-6
TGCGCCAGCAGCCAGGACGTGGCCCCCGAGCAGTACTTC,CASSQDVAPEQYF,once,TRBV4-3,.,TRBJ2-7
TGTGCCAGCAGTAAGATACAACTAGCACCCTACGAGCAGTACTTC,CASSKIQLAPYEQYF,.,TRBV27,.,TRBJ2-7
TGCGCCAGCAGCCGAGAAATAGCGGGAGGAGGGTATGAGCAGTTCTTC,CASSREIAGGGYEQFF,.,TRBV5-1,TRBD2,TRBJ2-1
TGTGCCAGCAGTTTACATAATGAGCAGTTCTTC,CASSLHNEQFF,.,TRBV28,.,TRBJ2-1
TGTGCCAGCAGCTTATTTTCCAACACAGATACGCAGTATTTT,CASSLFSNTDTQYF,once,TRBV7-2,.,TRBJ2-3
TGTGCCAGCAGCGGCAGGTCCGGGACTAGCGGCACCGGGGAGCTGTTTTTT,CASSGRSGTSGTGELFF,once,TRBV11-3,TRBD2,TRBJ2-2
TGCGCCAGCAGCCAAGATGGAGGGAAGGCTGAGCAGTTCTTC,CASSQDGGKAEQFF,.,TRBV4-3,.,TRBJ2-1
TGTGCCAGCAGTTACAGGGGGCGCGTCTTTAGCACTGAAGCTTTCTTT,CASSYRGRVFSTEAFF,once,TRBV28,TRBD1,TRBJ1-1
TGTGCCAGCTCACCACCAAGTGGGCTCAACACCGGGGAGCTGTTTTTT,CASSPPSGLNTGELFF,.,TRBV18,.,TRBJ2-2
TGTGCCAGCAGTGAACTCCCCGGGACTAGCGGGAGTGGCGGTGAGCAGTTCTTC,CASSELPGTSGSGGEQFF,.,TRBV6-1,TRBD2,TRBJ2-1
TGTGCCAGCAGTGAAGGCGGGAGATTCTACGAGCAGTACTTC,CASSEGGRFYEQYF,.,TRBV25-1,TRBD2,TRBJ2-7
TGTGCCAGCTGTGGCAGGGGTTTCGAGCAGTACTTC,CASCGRGFEQYF,.,TRBV28,.,TRBJ2-7
TGTGCCAGCAGCCAAGGCAACCGGGGGGACTACGAGCAGTACTTC,CASSQGNRGDYEQYF,.,TRBV4-2,TRBD2,TRBJ2-7
TGTGCCAGCAGCCTGACAACTCTGCGTGAAAAACTGTTTTTT,CASSLTTLREKLFF,once,TRBV7-2,.,TRBJ1-4
TGTGCCAGCAGCGTAGTTGCTAGCGGGAGGGGTTCTGGGAATGAGCAGTTCTTC,CASSVVASGRGSGNEQFF,.,TRBV9,TRBD2,TRBJ2-1
TGTGCCAGCAGGCAGGGGGTCGTTACAGATACGCAGTATTTT,CASRQGVVTDTQYF,.,TRBV6-1,TRBD1,TRBJ2-3
TGTGCCAGCAGCTTAGCACAGACCTCTGGAAACACCATATATTTT,CASSLAQTSGNTIYF,.,TRBV7-2,.,TRBJ1-3
TGTGCCAGCAGCCCTGGGCGCAGTCCCATGAAGCATTTT,CASSPGRSPMKHF,.,TRBV6-6,.,TRBJ1-5
TGTGCCAGCAGAGAACAGCAGATGAACACTGAAGCTTTCTTT,CASREQQMNTEAFF,.,TRBV27,.,TRBJ1-1
TGTGCCAGCAGCCGTGGACAGGTGAACACTGAAGCTTTCTTT,CASSRGQVNTEAFF,few,TRBV7-9,TRBD1,TRBJ1-1
TGTGCCAGCAGTCCCTTAATCCAGGGGGGATACACCTTC,CASSPLIQGGYTF,.,TRBV28,TRBD1,TRBJ1-2
TGTGCCATCAGACAAGCGGACTCTGCCTACGAGCAGTACTTC,CAIRQADSAYEQYF,.,TRBV10-3,.,TRBJ2-7
TGCGCCAGCAGCCAAGATGCTAGCAGCTACACAGATACGCAGTATTTT,CASSQDASSYTDTQYF,.,TRBV4-3,.,TRBJ2-3
TGTGCCTGGATTAAGGGCAGAGGCGGCTACACCTTC,CAWIKGRGGYTF,.,TRBV30,.,TRBJ1-2
TGTGCCAGCAGCTTACAGGGAGTCTATGGCTACACCTTC,CASSLQGVYGYTF,.,TRBV7-2,.,TRBJ1-2
TGTGCCAGCAGTCAAGGGTTTTCCAACGAGCAGTACTTC,CASSQGFSNEQYF,.,TRBV25-1,.,TRBJ2-7
TGTGCCAGCAGCTCTTTAGGCGCTGGACCCGGGGAGCTGTTTTTT,CASSSLGAGPGELFF,once,TRBV7-2,.,TRBJ2-2
TGTGCCAGCAGCTTATTAGGGGGACTAGCGGGGTACAATGAGCAGTTCTTC,CASSLLGGLAGYNEQFF,.,TRBV7-2,TRBD2,TRBJ2-1
TGTGCCAGCAGCTTGGTCGGGAGGGAGGAAGAGACCCAGTACTTC,CASSLVGREEETQYF,.,TRBV5-6,TRBD2,TRBJ2-5
TGTGCCAGCAGCCGGGACCCCAACGAGCAGTACTTC,CASSRDPNEQYF,.,TRBV4-2,.,TRBJ2-7
TGTGCCAGCACGGTCCACCGCACAGATACGCAGTATTTT,CASTVHRTDTQYF,.,TRBV7-2,.,TRBJ2-3
TGCGCCAGCAGCTTGGTGGACAGGGACACAGATACGCAGTATTTT,CASSLVDRDTDTQYF,.,TRBV5-1,TRBD1,TRBJ2-3
TGTGCCAGCTCACCACGGGACAGGTCGTACGAGCAGTACTTC,CASSPRDRSYEQYF,.,TRBV18,TRBD1,TRBJ2-7
TGTGCCAGCAGTGAAAGGGATGAGCAGTTCTTC,CASSERDEQFF,.,TRBV2,.,TRBJ2-1
TGTGCCAGCAGCCCGCGCCTTGGACAGGGGTCTATAAACACCATATATTTT,CASSPRLGQGSINTIYF,once,TRBV4-2,TRBD1,TRBJ1-3
TGTGCCAGCAGTCGGACAGGGAGGGGAGAGACCCAGTACTTC,CASSRTGRGETQYF,.,TRBV2,.,TRBJ2-5
TGTGCCACCAGCAGAGATCGGGGTTCCCCCCCTGTAGGGGGCTACACCTTC,CATSRDRGSPPVGGYTF,once,TRBV15,.,TRBJ1-2
TGTGCCAGTAGTATAGAAAGGCTCGGCAATCAGCCCCAGCATTTT,CASSIERLGNQPQHF,once,TRBV19,.,TRBJ1-5
TGTGCCAGCAGCACACACCCGGGAGAGTCCTACGAGCAGTACTTC,CASSTHPGESYEQYF,.,TRBV21-1,.,TRBJ2-7
TGTGCCAGCAGCTTAGAAGGGGGCTATGGCTACACCTTC,CASSLEGGYGYTF,.,TRBV7-8,.,TRBJ1-2
TGTGCCAGCAGCTTAGCGGGGGCGGACACGTCCCATGAGCAGTTCTTC,CASSLAGADTSHEQFF,.,TRBV7-9,.,TRBJ2-1
TGTGCCAGTAGTATGAACAGGGGAACCCGCACAGATACGCAGTATTTT,CASSMNRGTRTDTQYF,once,TRBV19,TRBD1,TRBJ2-3
TGTGCCAGCAGCTTGATTAGCGGGAGTGAGACCCAGTACTTC,CASSLISGSETQYF,once,TRBV5-4,TRBD2,TRBJ2-5
TGCGCCAGCAGCCAAGGAAGTCGTCTAGATGAGCAGTTCTTC,CASSQGSRLDEQFF,.,TRBV4-1,.,TRBJ2-1
TGTGCCAGCAGCCACGACAGGGAAGCTTTCTTT,CASSHDREAFF,.,TRBV5-5,.,TRBJ1-1
TGTGCCAGCAGCTTACCAGAGACCCAGTACTTC,CASSLPETQYF,.,TRBV7-8,.,TRBJ2-5
TGTGCCAGCAGCTTAGAAATCCGTCCAGACGATGACACCGGGGAGCTGTTTTTT,CASSLEIRPDDDTGELFF,.,TRBV7-9,.,TRBJ2-2
TGTGCCAGCAGGATCAACTGGGTCACCGCCTCGGGCCAGTACTTC,CASRINWVTASGQYF,once,TRBV2,.,TRBJ2-5
TGCGCCAGCACCAAGGTGGACTCTAACACCGGGGAGCTGTTTTTT,CASTKVDSNTGELFF,.,TRBV5-1,.,TRBJ2-2